This T cell receptor (beta chain) was sequenced during a study of memory CD8 T cells in hepatitis C reinfection. Study background: Chronic HCV followed reinfection in two donors who cleared primary infection.

CDR1 is MNHEY, CDR2 SMNVEV, per germline (reference sequence). The V end was cut by 2 bases, the J end by 2 bases, with 7 bases between. This CDR3 is 14 amino acids long. Assay used: immunoSEQ multiplex PCR; TCRdb lists only in-frame clones, some missing. The table includes about 50,000 clones, roughly 87% detected once. Specified time point: late/post reinfection, 12 to 24 weeks after detection. Sorted cells were sequenced directly ex vivo without any in vitro expansion. The Montreal HEPCO cohort supplied donors who inject drugs. Sequenced: naive CD8+ T cells sorted from blood. The receptor was isolated from a man younger than 30 with hepatitis C virus infection. The chain joins TRBV27 to TRBJ2-4; D is undetermined. CDR3 residues: CASSLGPPKNIQYF. CDR3 in DNA: TGTGCCAGCAGTTTAGGGCCCCCCAAAAACATTCAGTACTTC.